What follows are 6 T cell receptor beta chains derived from one specimen sequenced in a study of cytomegalovirus exposure and HLA in healthy donors. PCR used 60 Vbeta primers and 13 Jbeta primers. The protocol was immunoSEQ multiplex PCR, while the TCRdb copy is restricted to in-frame clones and leaves out a portion. This sample has under 150,000 clones, with about 84% found just once. Sequencing was carried out using PBMCs. The receptors here all came from a woman in her thirties or forties in good health and CMV-seropositive.

This clone was counted between two and nine times. The CDR3 region is CASSLEGSGGGKTQYF. CDR3 DNA sequence: TGTGCCAGCAGCTTGGAGGGGTCAGGGGGCGGGAAGACCCAGTACTTC. The chain couples TRBV5-4 to TRBJ2-5; 8 positions match TRBD1. The germline CDR1 and CDR2 sequences are SGHNT and YYREEE (reference sequence). With 0 bases clipped from V and 6 bases from J, the junction kept 10 bases outside the gene matches. The CDR3 consists of 16 residues. The full variable domain, in which reference TRBV5-4 and TRBJ2-5 provide the parts outside the CDR3, is ETGVTQSPTHLIKTRGQQVTLRCSSQSGHNTVSWYQQALGQGPQFIFQYYREEENGRGNFPPRFSGLQFPNYSSELNVNALELDDSALYLCASSLEGSGGGKTQYFGPGTRLLVL.

The gene calls are TRBV11-3 and TRBJ2-7, with 8 bases lining up with TRBD1. After removal of 5 bases from V and 2 bases from J, the junction contained 8 bases not matched to a gene. Germline CDR1 and CDR2: SGHNT and YENEEA. CDR3 length equals 15 residues. The DNA for the CDR3 is TGTGCCAGCAGCCAGGGACAGGCCCTCACCTACGAGCAGTACTTC. It encodes CASSQGQALTYEQYF.

This chain uses TRBV18 with TRBJ1-5, with 12 positions matching TRBD1. The CDR3 sequence is 18 residues long. J gave up 4 bases and V 1 base, and 8 bases lay outside the gene matches. Germline V lookup: CDR1 KGHSH, CDR2 LQKENI. The CDR3, as DNA: TGTGCCAGCTCACCACGGGGACAGGGGGCCGGGTCGAATCAGCCCCAGCATTTT. This codes for CASSPRGQGAGSNQPQHF.

This chain uses TRBV7-2 with TRBJ2-1; tentative D call: TRBD1 (5 bases). V lost 2 bases to trimming and J lost 10 bases, with 18 bases between them. The CDR3 length is 15 residues. CDR1 and CDR2 (germline): SGHTA, FQGNSA. This CDR3 is CASSLIGRAVGEQFF. The CDR3 bases are TGTGCCAGCAGCTTAATTGGCAGGGCGGTAGGGGAGCAGTTCTTC.

This chain joins TRBV6-4 and TRBJ2-1; 10 nucleotides match TRBD2. This CDR3 comprises 16 residues. The germline V gene encodes CDR1 MRHNA and CDR2 SNTAGT. The V and J ends lost 5 bases and 8 bases, in that order; junction bases with no gene match: 12. The CDR3 DNA reads TGTGCCAGCAGTCCCCAACCTAGCGGGAGAATTGATGAGCAGTTCTTC. This codes for CASSPQPSGRIDEQFF.

V gene TRBV6-1 combines with J gene TRBJ1-5, with TRBD1 as a possible D gene (6 bases). CDR3 length: 16 residues. The V gene's germline CDR1 is MNHNS and CDR2 SASEGT. Trimming removed 4 bases at V and 6 bases at J, with 19 bases between. The CDR3 DNA is TGTGCCAGCAGTGGCCTAGGGGGAAGGTCGGGTCAGCCCCAGCATTTT. This sequence encodes CASSGLGGRSGQPQHF.